The 16 T cell receptor beta chains below were found in one sample sequenced in a study of blood T cell repertoires in COVID-19. TCRdb keeps only in-frame clones here, not all; method: immunoSEQ multiplex PCR. This table has about 140,000 clones, 87% appearing once. Source material: peripheral blood. These receptors originate from a man aged 45 to 65 who had recovered from COVID-19.

In this sample, this clone turned up a few times. For the CDR3, the DNA is TGTGCCAGCAGCCAGCGGGGGCGGAACTATGGCTACACCTTC. Translated, it gives CASSQRGRNYGYTF. The chain links TRBV3-1 (or the pseudogene TRBV3-2) to TRBJ1-2, with a tentative D call TRBD1 (6 bases). The germline V and J ends were trimmed by 3 bases and 2 bases, with 10 bases remaining between them. Germline V gives CDR1 LGHDT, CDR2 YNNKEL (reference sequence). The CDR3 runs 14 residues.

V is TRBV7-2 and J is TRBJ2-5, with D unclear. Germline CDR1 reads SGHTA; CDR2 reads FQGNSA. The CDR3 runs 15 residues. Trimming pared 0 bases from V and 5 bases from J, leaving 13 bases between. The CDR3 reads CASSLAETGRETQYF. The CDR3, as DNA: TGTGCCAGCAGCTTAGCGGAGACGGGTCGGGAGACCCAGTACTTC. Variable domain in full (rest from reference TRBV7-2 and TRBJ2-5): GAGVSQSPSNKVTEKGKDVELRCDPISGHTALYWYRQSLGQGLEFLIYFQGNSAPDKSGLPSDRFSAERTGGSVSTLTIQRTQQEDSAVYLCASSLAETGRETQYFGPGTRLLVL.

The chain combines TRBV7-2 with TRBJ2-1, with TRBD1 matching 7 bases. The trim removed 4 bases at V and 3 bases at J, leaving 3 bases unmatched. Germline lookup yields CDR1 SGHTA and CDR2 FQGNSA. This CDR3 has 14 amino acids. CDR3 protein: CASSYGTVYNEQFF. In DNA, the CDR3 is TGTGCCAGCAGCTATGGGACAGTCTACAATGAGCAGTTCTTC.

The chain is built from TRBV6-5 and TRBJ2-7; unclear D gene. V was cut by 6 bases and J by 6 bases, with 12 bases left in between. The CDR3 extends over 12 amino acids. CDR1 and CDR2 (germline): MNHEY, SVGAGI. The CDR3 sequence: CASRVGALEQYF. The CDR3 DNA sequence: TGTGCCAGCAGGGTCGGAGCACTCGAGCAGTACTTC.

The chain recombines TRBV19 with TRBJ2-4; 7 bases agree with TRBD1. The CDR3 runs to 14 residues. Trimming took 3 bases from V and 7 from J; bases not matched to a gene: 6. Germline V lookup: CDR1 LNHDA, CDR2 SQIVND (reference sequence). The CDR3 region has the DNA TGTGCCAGTAGTATCCGGGACAGCCGCAACATTCAGTACTTC. Residues: CASSIRDSRNIQYF.

The J gene is TRBJ1-6, the V gene TRBV7-3; D call uncertain. The CDR3 has 15 amino acids. V gave up 5 bases and J gave up 7 bases, with 15 bases separating them. Germline CDR1 reads SGHTA; CDR2 reads FQGTGA. The CDR3, as DNA: TGTGCCAGCAGCCCCGGCCCTGCGGGGAATTCACCCCTCCACTTT. This gives the protein CASSPGPAGNSPLHF.

J is TRBJ1-1 and V is TRBV7-9; D remains ambiguous. The V gene's germline CDR1 is SEHNR and CDR2 FQNEAQ (reference sequence). The germline V and J ends were trimmed by 1 base and 10 bases, with 13 bases remaining between them. The CDR3 loop spans 13 amino acids. The CDR3 nucleotides are TGTGCCAGCAGCTTAGAGGTGGCGGGTGCAGCTTTCTTT. Translating it yields CASSLEVAGAAFF.

This clone was observed a single time. The J gene is TRBJ1-5, the V gene TRBV30; 7 nucleotides agree with TRBD1. J gave up 2 bases and V 2 bases, and 3 bases lay outside the gene matches. The CDR3 is 14 amino acids. Germline-derived CDR1 and CDR2 are GTSNPN and SVGIG (reference sequence). CDR3: CAWSRQGGNQPQHF. CDR3 sequence (DNA): TGTGCCTGGAGTCGACAGGGAGGCAATCAGCCCCAGCATTTT.

This clone was counted between two and nine times. V is TRBV6-2 or TRBV6-3 and J is TRBJ1-2; D remains ambiguous. Trimming removed 6 bases at V and 2 bases at J, with 4 bases between. There are 11 residues in the CDR3. Germline V CDR1 and CDR2: MNHEY, SVGEGT. As DNA, the CDR3 is TGTGCCAGCAGCTTAAACTATGGCTACACCTTC. Encoded protein: CASSLNYGYTF.

V usage is TRBV5-1 and J usage is TRBJ2-7; 9 bases match TRBD1. From germline, CDR1 is SGHRS and CDR2 YFSETQ. The V gene end was trimmed by 4 bases and the J gene end by 7 bases; junction bases not matched to a gene: 12. This CDR3 spans 15 amino acids. CDR3 DNA: TGCGCCAGCAGCGACACGGGACAGGGAAACCTTGAGCAGTACTTC. Residues: CASSDTGQGNLEQYF. Complete variable domain (other parts from reference TRBV5-1 and TRBJ2-7): KAGVTQTPRYLIKTRGQQVTLSCSPISGHRSVSWYQQTPGQGLQFLFEYFSETQRNKGNFPGRFSGRQFSNSRSEMNVSTLELGDSALYLCASSDTGQGNLEQYFGPGTRLTVT.

This sequence joins TRBV5-4 and TRBJ1-2; 7 nucleotides align to TRBD1. The CDR3 covers 15 residues. V gave up 1 base and J gave up 4 bases; unmatched junction bases: 7. Per germline, CDR1 SGHNT and CDR2 YYREEE (reference sequence). The CDR3 loop is CASSLNRGPSYGYTF. The CDR3 region has the DNA TGTGCCAGCAGCTTGAACAGGGGCCCTAGCTATGGCTACACCTTC.

This chain connects TRBV18 to TRBJ2-2; no definite D call. V was cut by 3 bases and J by 4 bases, with 6 bases left in between. Germline V CDR1 and CDR2: KGHSH, LQKENI. This CDR3 has 13 amino acids. In DNA form, the CDR3 reads TGTGCCAGCTCACCTCAGTCCACCGGGGAGCTGTTTTTT. As protein: CASSPQSTGELFF.

The chain carries TRBV6-5 and TRBJ2-2; a possible D gene is TRBD1 (6 bases). V was clipped by 8 bases and J by 3 bases, with 16 bases between them. Germline CDR1 reads MNHEY; CDR2 reads SVGAGI. CDR3 length: 15 residues. As DNA, the CDR3 is TGTGCCAGCGCCTGGCGGGCAGGGGACACCGGGGAGCTGTTTTTT. Protein sequence: CASAWRAGDTGELFF.

J is TRBJ2-5 and V is TRBV11-2; 10 bases match TRBD2. The J segment lost 4 bases and the V segment lost 3 bases, leaving 17 bases of the junction unmatched. The CDR3 is 19 residues long. In germline, CDR1 is SGHAT, CDR2 FQNNGV. DNA of the CDR3: TGTGCCAGCAGCTTCTGGGGCCAGCGGGGGGGCAAATGGCGAGAGACCCAGTACTTC. It codes for CASSFWGQRGGKWRETQYF.

The rearrangement joins TRBV7-2 to TRBJ1-5, with 7 positions matching TRBD1. The CDR3 runs 13 residues. CDR1 SGHTA and CDR2 FQGNSA come from the germline V gene. V shed 5 bases and J 7 bases; nucleotides not matched to a gene: 5. This chain's CDR3 is CASSAHRGQPQHF. Written as DNA, the CDR3 is TGTGCCAGCAGCGCCCACAGGGGACAGCCCCAGCATTTT.

The rearrangement uses TRBV9 and TRBJ2-5; TRBD1 agrees at 8 bases. Germline V lookup: CDR1 SGDLS, CDR2 YYNGEE. V shed 3 bases and J 4 bases; nucleotides not matched to a gene: 5. This CDR3 contains 14 residues. This CDR3 reads CASSGTQGGETQYF. The CDR3 region has the DNA TGTGCCAGCAGCGGAACACAGGGGGGAGAGACCCAGTACTTC. Variable domain in full (rest from reference TRBV9 and TRBJ2-5): DSGVTQTPKHLITATGQRVTLRCSPRSGDLSVYWYQQSLDQGLQFLIQYYNGEERAKGNILERFSAQQFPDLHSELNLSSLELGDSALYFCASSGTQGGETQYFGPGTRLLVL.